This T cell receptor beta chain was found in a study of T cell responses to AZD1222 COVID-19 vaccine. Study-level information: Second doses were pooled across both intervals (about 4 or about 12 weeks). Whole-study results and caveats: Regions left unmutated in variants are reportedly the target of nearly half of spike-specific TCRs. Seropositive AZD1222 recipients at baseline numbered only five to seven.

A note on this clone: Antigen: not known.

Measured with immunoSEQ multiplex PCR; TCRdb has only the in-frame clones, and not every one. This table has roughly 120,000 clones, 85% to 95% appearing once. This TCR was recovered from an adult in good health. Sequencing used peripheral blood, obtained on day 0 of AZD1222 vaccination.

The CDR3 here is CASSSQRNTEAFF. In DNA, the CDR3 is TGTGCCAGCAGCTCCCAAAGAAACACTGAAGCTTTCTTT. This sequence joins TRBV13 and TRBJ1-1; D gene ambiguous. The V gene's germline CDR1 is PRHDT and CDR2 FYEKMQ (reference sequence). This CDR3 has 13 amino acids. V lost 4 bases, J lost 2 bases, and 8 bases lay in between. Looking up the rest from reference TRBV13 and TRBJ1-1 gives the full variable domain: AAGVIQSPRHLIKEKRETATLKCYPIPRHDTVYWYQQGPGQDPQFLISFYEKMQSDKGSIPDRFSAQQFSDYHSELNMSSLELGDSALYFCASSSQRNTEAFFGQGTRLTVV.